A selection of T cell receptor beta chains follows, all from one sample in a study of beta chain features in type 1 diabetes. The protocol was immunoSEQ multiplex PCR, while the TCRdb copy is restricted to in-frame clones and leaves out a portion. The sample carries about 130,000 clones, approximately 9.2% recorded once. Sequencing input: central memory CD4+ T cells from blood. The receptors were sampled from a man between 18 and 29 years old in good health. Both conserved end residues are part of each CDR3. The D gene is left open where the match is weak. For some rows the clone size is stated as once, few or many, or as a class when expanded; others skip it.

many TRBJ2-2 TRBV30 NA CAWSVAPQFSGELFF TGTGCCTGGAGTGTAGCTCCACAGTTCTCCGGGGAGCTGTTTTTT
few TRBJ2-2 TRBV5-4 TRBD1 CASSWDRGTGELFF TGTGCCAGCAGCTGGGACAGAGGCACCGGGGAGCTGTTTTTT
few TRBJ2-3 TRBV7-9 TRBD2 CASSSRVGGDTDTQYF TGTGCCAGCAGCTCCCGGGTGGGGGGGGACACAGATACGCAGTATTTT
NA TRBJ1-2 TRBV5-1 TRBD1 CASSLDGQGAIGYTF TGCGCCAGCAGCTTGGACGGACAGGGGGCGATCGGCTACACCTTC
few TRBJ2-7 TRBV6-4 NA CASSVMQGDEQYF TGTGCCAGCAGTGTAATGCAGGGCGACGAGCAGTACTTC
few TRBJ1-6 TRBV7-8 TRBD1 CASSSGTGGSPLHF TGTGCCAGCAGCTCGGGGACAGGGGGTTCACCCCTCCACTTT
NA TRBJ1-1 TRBV2 NA CASSNDGDTEAFF TGTGCCAGTAGCAACGACGGGGACACTGAAGCTTTCTTT
few TRBJ2-2 TRBV11-2 TRBD2 CASSIGLAGIGELFF TGTGCCAGCAGCATCGGACTAGCGGGGATCGGGGAGCTGTTTTTT
NA TRBJ2-3 TRBV7-2 TRBD2 CASSYTRTSGGDTQYF TGTGCCAGCAGCTATACACGGACTAGCGGGGGAGATACGCAGTATTTT
many TRBJ2-5 TRBV7-2 TRBD2 CASSPRTGEGWAQYF TGTGCCAGCAGCCCCAGGACGGGGGAGGGATGGGCCCAGTACTTC
NA TRBJ2-5 TRBV6-5 NA CASSYAGLHQETQYF TGTGCCAGCAGTTACGCCGGACTGCACCAAGAGACCCAGTACTTC
NA TRBJ2-1 TRBV28 TRBD2 CASSFWAGEGNEQFF TGTGCCAGCAGTTTTTGGGCGGGGGAAGGCAATGAGCAGTTCTTC
NA TRBJ1-6 TRBV4-2 TRBD1 CASSQTTGFDSPLHF TGTGCCAGCAGCCAAACGACAGGGTTTGATTCACCCCTCCACTTT
few TRBJ2-2 TRBV7-9 NA CASSFSGGSTGELFF TGTGCCAGCAGCTTCTCAGGCGGGTCCACCGGGGAGCTGTTTTTT
few TRBJ2-2 TRBV6-5 TRBD2 CASTLAGGNTGELFF TGTGCCAGCACCTTAGCGGGGGGTAACACCGGGGAGCTGTTTTTT
few TRBJ1-5 TRBV19 NA CASSMQGPYSNQPQHF TGTGCCAGTAGCATGCAGGGCCCCTATAGCAATCAGCCCCAGCATTTT
few TRBJ2-1 TRBV5-1 TRBD2 CASSSGLAISPFNEQFF TGCGCCAGCAGTTCCGGACTAGCGATCTCTCCTTTCAATGAGCAGTTCTTC
many TRBJ1-1 TRBV7-9 NA CASSILQGNTEAFF TGTGCCAGCAGCATACTACAGGGGAACACTGAAGCTTTCTTT